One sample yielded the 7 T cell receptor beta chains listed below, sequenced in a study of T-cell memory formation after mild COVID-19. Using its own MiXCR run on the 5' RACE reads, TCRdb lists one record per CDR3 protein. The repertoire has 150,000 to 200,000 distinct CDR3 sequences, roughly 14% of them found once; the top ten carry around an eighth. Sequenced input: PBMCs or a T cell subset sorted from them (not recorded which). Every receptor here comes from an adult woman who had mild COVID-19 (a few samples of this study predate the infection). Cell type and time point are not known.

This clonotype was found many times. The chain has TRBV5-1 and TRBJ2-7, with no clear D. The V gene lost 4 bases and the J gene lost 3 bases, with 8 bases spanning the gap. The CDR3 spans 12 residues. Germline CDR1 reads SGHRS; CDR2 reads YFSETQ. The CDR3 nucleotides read TGCGCCAGCAGCCCCATGGGCTACGAGCAGTACTTC. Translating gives CASSPMGYEQYF.

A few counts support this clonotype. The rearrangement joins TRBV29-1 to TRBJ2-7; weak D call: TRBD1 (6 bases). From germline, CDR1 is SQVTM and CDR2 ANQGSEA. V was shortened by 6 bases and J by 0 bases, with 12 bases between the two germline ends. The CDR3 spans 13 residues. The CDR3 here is CSVGHGRSYEQYF. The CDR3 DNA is TGCAGCGTGGGACACGGGCGCTCCTACGAGCAGTACTTC.

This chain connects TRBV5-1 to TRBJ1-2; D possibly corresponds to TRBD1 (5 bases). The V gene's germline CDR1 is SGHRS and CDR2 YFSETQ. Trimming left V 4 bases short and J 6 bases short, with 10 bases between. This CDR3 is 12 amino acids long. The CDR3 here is CASSHGQDGYTF. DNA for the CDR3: TGCGCCAGCAGCCACGGACAAGATGGCTACACCTTC.

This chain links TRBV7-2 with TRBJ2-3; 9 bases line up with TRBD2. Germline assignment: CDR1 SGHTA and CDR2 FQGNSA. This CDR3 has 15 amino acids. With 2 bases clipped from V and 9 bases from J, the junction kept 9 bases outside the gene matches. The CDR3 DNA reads TGTGCCAGCAGCTTAATGATAGCGGGAGATGGCACGCAGTATTTT. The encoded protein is CASSLMIAGDGTQYF.

The CDR3 region is CASSPDRGNLQYF. The CDR3 DNA reads TGTGCCAGCAGCCCCGACAGGGGGAACCTACAGTACTTC. The V call is TRBV5-4, the J call TRBJ2-4, with 9 positions matching TRBD1. Germline V gene data show CDR1 as SGHNT and CDR2 as YYREEE (reference sequence). This CDR3 has 13 residues. V lost 4 bases and J lost 13; bases outside the gene matches: 9.

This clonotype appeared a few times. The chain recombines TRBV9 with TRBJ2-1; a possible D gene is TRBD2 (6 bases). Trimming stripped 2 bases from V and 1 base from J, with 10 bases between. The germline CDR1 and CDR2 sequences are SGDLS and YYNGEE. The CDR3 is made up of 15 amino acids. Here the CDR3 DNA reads TGTGCCAGCAGCGTGGGAGGTCCATCCTACAATGAGCAGTTCTTC. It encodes CASSVGGPSYNEQFF. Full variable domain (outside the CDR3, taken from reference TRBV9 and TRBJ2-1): DSGVTQTPKHLITATGQRVTLRCSPRSGDLSVYWYQQSLDQGLQFLIQYYNGEERAKGNILERFSAQQFPDLHSELNLSSLELGDSALYFCASSVGGPSYNEQFFGPGTRLTVL.

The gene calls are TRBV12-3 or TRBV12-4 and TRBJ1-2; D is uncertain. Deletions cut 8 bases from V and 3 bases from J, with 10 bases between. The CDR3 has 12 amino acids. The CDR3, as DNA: TGTGCCAGCTCGGGGAGTTACTATGGCTACACCTTC. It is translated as CASSGSYYGYTF.